Listed here is a single T cell receptor (beta chain). The record originates from a study of blood T cell repertoires in COVID-19. Generated by immunoSEQ multiplex PCR, the TCRdb table keeps only in-frame clones and is missing some. The data show 250,000 to 300,000 clones, 90% seen once. The CDR3 loop spans 13 amino acids. After removal of 0 bases from V and 7 bases from J, the junction contained 2 bases not matched to a gene. Germline-derived CDR1 and CDR2 are LGHDT and YNNKEL (reference sequence). V and J are TRBV3-1 (or the pseudogene TRBV3-2) and TRBJ1-2, with 7 bases aligning to TRBD1. This clonotype was obtained from a woman aged 25 to 45 who had recovered from COVID-19. What was sequenced was PBMCs or T cells enriched from blood (not recorded which). The DNA of the CDR3 is TGTGCCAGCAGCCAAGAGGAGGGGGCTGGCTACACCTTC. It encodes CASSQEEGAGYTF.